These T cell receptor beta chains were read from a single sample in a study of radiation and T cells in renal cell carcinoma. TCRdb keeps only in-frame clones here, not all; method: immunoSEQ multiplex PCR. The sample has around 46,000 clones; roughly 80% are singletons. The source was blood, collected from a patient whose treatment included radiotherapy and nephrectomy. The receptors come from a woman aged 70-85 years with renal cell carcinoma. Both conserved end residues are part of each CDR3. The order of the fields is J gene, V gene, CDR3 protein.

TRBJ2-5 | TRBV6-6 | CASSYRMGGSETQYF
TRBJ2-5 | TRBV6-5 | CASSYQGTVQTQYF
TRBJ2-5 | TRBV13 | CASSPGLAEETQYF
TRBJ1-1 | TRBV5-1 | CASSVQGGVTEAFF
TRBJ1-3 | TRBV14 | CASSPPGNTIYF
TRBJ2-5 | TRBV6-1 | CASSDPLVTGMGTQYF
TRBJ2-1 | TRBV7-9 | CASSLIKRGGRNEQFF
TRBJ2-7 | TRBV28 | CASSLSRGNEQYF
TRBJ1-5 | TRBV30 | CAWSVGAGANQPQHF
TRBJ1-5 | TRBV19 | CASSIGGNQPQHF
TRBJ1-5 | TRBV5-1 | CASSFGGSNQPQHF
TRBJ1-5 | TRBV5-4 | CASSLGQGPNQPQHF
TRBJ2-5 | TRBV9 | CASSGRQGFGETQYF
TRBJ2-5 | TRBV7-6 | CAIRTMETQYF
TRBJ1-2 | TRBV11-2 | CASSLPRTGGDYGYTF
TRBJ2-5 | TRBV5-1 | CASSLEPSGTRPQETQYF
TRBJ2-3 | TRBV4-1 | CASSRDPTGTDTQYF
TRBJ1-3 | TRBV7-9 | CASSSPLDRNTIYF
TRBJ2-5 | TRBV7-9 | CASRDQETQYF
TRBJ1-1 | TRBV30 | CAWSPGGGEAFF
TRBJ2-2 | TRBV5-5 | CASSLDITGELFF
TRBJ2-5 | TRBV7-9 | CASSLGLAEETQYF
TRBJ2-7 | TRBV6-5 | CASSLQGGKYEQYF
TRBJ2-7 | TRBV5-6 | CASSPGRESSYEQYF
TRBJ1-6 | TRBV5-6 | CASSLGQASPLHF
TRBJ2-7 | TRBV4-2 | CASSSGQGYEQYF
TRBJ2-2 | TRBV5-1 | CASTSTSGGGGELFF
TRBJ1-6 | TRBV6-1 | CASSEGTTLHF
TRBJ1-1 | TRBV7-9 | CASSIVLDEKAFF
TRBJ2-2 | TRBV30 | CGGNNTGELFF
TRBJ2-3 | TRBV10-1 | CASSEHTRLAEFTDTQYF
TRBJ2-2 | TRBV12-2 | CASRLVDKKNTGELFF
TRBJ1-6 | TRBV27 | CASSPAFDSSYNSPLHF
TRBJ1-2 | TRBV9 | CASSVGTGAYGYTF
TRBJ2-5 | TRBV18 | CASSPPVGQETQYF
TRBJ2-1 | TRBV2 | CASRYPDTYNEQFF
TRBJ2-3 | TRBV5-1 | CASSLVGQGADTQYF
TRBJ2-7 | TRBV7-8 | CASSSTGGQQYF
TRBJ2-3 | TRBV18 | CASSPTDTQYF
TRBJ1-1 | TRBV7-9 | CASSIGPDTEAFF
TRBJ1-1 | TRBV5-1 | CASSLVFQAEAFF
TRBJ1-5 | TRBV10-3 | CAISEMRGNQPQHF
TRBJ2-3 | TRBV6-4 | CASSEKIAGAETYTDTQYF
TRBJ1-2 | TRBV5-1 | CASSLEGGIYGYTF
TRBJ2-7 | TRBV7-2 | CASSPLGLAGGNEQYF
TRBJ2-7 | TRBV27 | CASSFRGPYEQYF
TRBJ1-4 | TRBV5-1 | CASKSDAEGVKLFF
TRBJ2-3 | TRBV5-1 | CASSADRGKVVGTDTQYF
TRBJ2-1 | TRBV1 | CTSSQGLAGGPNEQFF
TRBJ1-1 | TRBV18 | CASSPRTGEMNTEAFF
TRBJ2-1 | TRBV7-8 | CASSSRTGSSYNEQFF
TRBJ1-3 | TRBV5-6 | CASSLVGQGNTIYF
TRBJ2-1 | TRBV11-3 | CASSLGWAGNEQFF